One sample yielded the 5 T cell receptor beta chains listed below, sequenced in a study of response to subunit inactivated influenza vaccine. MiXCR, applied by TCRdb to the RT-PCR reads, yields one record per CDR3 protein. This sample carries approximately 490,000 distinct CDR3 sequences, 6% to 9% of them seen once, and the ten largest clones take roughly 14%. The sequences come from PBMCs from blood, collected roughly 24 months after vaccination. The source of these receptors is a man aged 50 to 69 who received an inactivated influenza vaccine.

The rearrangement joins TRBV12-3 or TRBV12-4 to TRBJ1-4; D gene unclear. V was shortened by 5 bases and J by 8 bases, with 12 bases between the two germline ends. This CDR3 contains 13 residues. The CDR3: CASSRRGGEKLFF. The CDR3 nucleotides are TGTGCCAGCAGTCGTCGGGGAGGAGAAAAACTGTTTTTT.

This clonotype came up many times. CDR3 in amino acids: CASSQPSGGNYEQYF. As DNA, the CDR3 is TGTGCCAGCAGCCAACCCTCCGGGGGGAACTACGAGCAGTACTTC. The J gene is TRBJ2-7, the V gene TRBV3-1, with TRBD2 matching 7 bases. Germline V lookup: CDR1 LGHDT, CDR2 YNNKEL (reference sequence). Unmatched junction bases numbered 7, after V lost 2 bases and J lost 3 bases. CDR3 length equals 15 residues.

The rearrangement joins TRBV12-3 or TRBV12-4 to TRBJ1-3; TRBD1 might be the D (5 bases). The CDR3 is 16 amino acids. The ends were cut back, 5 bases at V and 0 bases at J, with 14 bases in the middle. In nucleotides, the CDR3 is TGTGCCAGCAGTCTCAGGGTGCCTTCCTCTGGAAACACCATATATTTT. Translated: CASSLRVPSSGNTIYF.

There are many counts of this clonotype. The V gene is TRBV4-2, the J gene TRBJ2-1; 11 bases fit TRBD2. Germline values: CDR1 LGHNA, CDR2 YNFKEQ. Losses at the gene ends were 0 bases for V and 15 bases for J; bases not matched to a gene: 13. The CDR3 spans 16 residues. The CDR3 protein is CASSQDLGLAGGMLFF. The CDR3 nucleotides are TGTGCCAGCAGCCAAGACCTGGGGCTAGCGGGAGGAATGTTGTTCTTC.

This clonotype was seen repeatedly, ten times or more. V gene TRBV5-1 combines with J gene TRBJ2-1; D is unresolved. V shed 0 bases and J shed 0 bases, with 25 bases lying between them. This CDR3 is built from 21 residues. Looked up from germline, CDR1 is SGHRS and CDR2 is YFSETQ. The CDR3 bases are TGCGCCAGCAGCTTGGCCGCCCGGGCAGTCTCACTCATAAGCTCCTACAATGAGCAGTTCTTC. It is translated as CASSLAARAVSLISSYNEQFF.